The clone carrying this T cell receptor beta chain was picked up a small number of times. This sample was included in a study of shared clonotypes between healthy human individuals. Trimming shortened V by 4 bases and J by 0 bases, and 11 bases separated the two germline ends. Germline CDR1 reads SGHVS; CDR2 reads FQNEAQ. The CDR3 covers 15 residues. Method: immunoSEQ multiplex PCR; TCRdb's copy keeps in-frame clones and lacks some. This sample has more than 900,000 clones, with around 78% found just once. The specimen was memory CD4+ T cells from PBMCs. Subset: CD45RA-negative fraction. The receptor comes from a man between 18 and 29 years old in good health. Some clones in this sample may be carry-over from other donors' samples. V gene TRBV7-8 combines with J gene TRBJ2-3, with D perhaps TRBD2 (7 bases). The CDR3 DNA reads TGTGCCAGCAGCTCCGGGGGGCTTAGCACAGATACGCAGTATTTT. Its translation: CASSSGGLSTDTQYF.